The 13 T cell receptor beta chains reported below all come from one sample, sequenced in a study of shared clonotypes between healthy human individuals (dated by TCRdb to the early 2020s). Preparation of the library involved the immunoSEQ multiplex PCR assay. In its TCRdb copy, this immuneACCESS table keeps in-frame sequences only and misses some clones. Where compared with another copy, unresolved V genes explain less than half of these, and the others have no known cause. This sample gives fewer than 2.5 million clones in total; roughly 93% of them show up just once. Together, the top ten hold 0.36% of the sample. The sample consisted of naive CD4+ T cells from PBMCs. Read against the paper, the sample's cell subset or site label means: CD45RA+ positively selected. The origin of the receptors is a man between 18 and 35 years old in good health. Some clones in this sample may be carry-over from other donors' samples.

The chain links TRBV19 to TRBJ1-4, with a weak D call TRBD1 (5 bases). The CDR3 runs 15 residues. Germline V gives CDR1 LNHDA, CDR2 SQIVND (reference sequence). V lost 5 bases, J lost 7 bases, and 17 bases lay in between. The DNA for the CDR3 is TGTGCCAGTAGTCTGACGTGGTGGCAGGGTGAAAAACTGTTTTTT. Its translation: CASSLTWWQGEKLFF.

The V gene is TRBV6-1, the J gene TRBJ2-3, with D possibly matching TRBD2 (5 bases). This CDR3 is built from 15 residues. Germline CDR1 is MNHNS and CDR2 is SASEGT. V lost 7 bases to trimming and J lost 5 bases, with 19 bases between them. CDR3 nucleotide sequence: TGTGCCAGCATTCAAAGGGCTCCTCGGGAAGATACGCAGTATTTT. This codes for CASIQRAPREDTQYF.

The chain links TRBV5-1 to TRBJ2-3; D ambiguous. The length of the CDR3 is 14 residues. Germline V gene lookup returns CDR1 SGHRS and CDR2 YFSETQ. V was trimmed by 0 bases and J by 4 bases, leaving 9 bases between them. DNA for the CDR3: TGCGCCAGCAGCTTGGACCGACGAGCAGATACGCAGTATTTT. The encoded protein is CASSLDRRADTQYF.

The CDR3 DNA reads as TGTGCCAGCAGTGGTTACCGTACTAGCACAGATACGCAGTATTTT. This translates into CASSGYRTSTDTQYF. The chain links TRBV28 to TRBJ2-3; D ambiguous. Trimming left V 5 bases short and J 0 bases short, with 12 bases between. The CDR3 runs 15 residues. Germline CDR1 is MDHEN and CDR2 is SYDVKM. The full variable domain, completed using reference TRBV28 and TRBJ2-3, is DVKVTQSSRYLVKRTGEKVFLECVQDMDHENMFWYRQDPGLGLRLIYFSYDVKMKEKGDIPEGYSVSREKKERFSLILESASTNQTSMYLCASSGYRTSTDTQYFGPGTRLTVL.

This clone was recorded only once. The chain links TRBV7-2 to TRBJ2-3; weak D call: TRBD2 (5 bases). The CDR3 sequence is 15 residues long. The germline CDR1 and CDR2 sequences are SGHTA and FQGNSA. V was cut by 5 bases and J by 6 bases, with 18 bases left in between. The CDR3 bases are TGTGCCAGCAGCGCCCGGACGGGGTCGTTGGATACGCAGTATTTT. Amino acids: CASSARTGSLDTQYF. The whole variable domain, remainder taken from reference TRBV7-2 and TRBJ2-3, is GAGVSQSPSNKVTEKGKDVELRCDPISGHTALYWYRQSLGQGLEFLIYFQGNSAPDKSGLPSDRFSAERTGGSVSTLTIQRTQQEDSAVYLCASSARTGSLDTQYFGPGTRLTVL.

The table lists this clone with a count of one. The chain uses TRBV18 and TRBJ2-5; D is undetermined. Germline V CDR1 and CDR2: KGHSH, LQKENI. The germline V and J ends were trimmed by 5 bases and 3 bases, with 10 bases remaining between them. The CDR3 loop spans 13 amino acids. The CDR3 nucleotides read TGTGCCAGCTCATTCGGGCAGAAAGAGACCCAGTACTTC. Amino acid sequence: CASSFGQKETQYF.

V and J are TRBV9 and TRBJ2-5, with a possible D match to TRBD1 (6 bases). Trimming took off 5 bases at V and 4 bases at J, with 18 bases between the two ends. The CDR3 extends over 15 amino acids. CDR1 SGDLS and CDR2 YYNGEE come from the germline V gene. DNA for the CDR3: TGTGCCAGCAGTCGAAATCCGGGACAACCAGAGACCCAGTACTTC. Amino acids: CASSRNPGQPETQYF.

This sequence joins TRBV7-6 and TRBJ1-5; weak D call: TRBD1 (5 bases). Per germline, CDR1 SGHVS and CDR2 FNYEAQ. Trimming removed 3 bases from V and 5 bases from J, with 14 bases in between. CDR3 size: 15 residues. For the CDR3, the DNA is TGTGCCAGCAGCTTTAGCGGGGGGATCGATCAGCCCCAGCATTTT. Translation: CASSFSGGIDQPQHF. The full variable domain, completed using reference TRBV7-6 and TRBJ1-5, is GAGVSQSPRYKVTKRGQDVALRCDPISGHVSLYWYRQALGQGPEFLTYFNYEAQQDKSGLPNDRFSAERPEGSISTLTIQRTEQRDSAMYRCASSFSGGIDQPQHFGDGTRLSIL.

The J gene is TRBJ1-5, the V gene TRBV6-5, with 7 positions matching TRBD1. Germline CDR1 MNHEY, CDR2 SVGAGI. With 6 bases clipped from V and 3 bases from J, the junction kept 8 bases outside the gene matches. The CDR3 length is 15 residues. CDR3 in DNA: TGTGCCAGCAGGGCACAGGGGCTGTTCAATCAGCCCCAGCATTTT. This gives the protein CASRAQGLFNQPQHF.

J is TRBJ2-3 and V is TRBV7-9, with 13 bases that match TRBD2. Germline-derived CDR1 and CDR2 are SEHNR and FQNEAQ (reference sequence). V shed 3 bases, J shed 2 bases, and the junction held 8 bases outside the gene matches. This CDR3 has 18 amino acids. The CDR3 DNA reads as TGTGCCAGCAGCTTTCCGGTGACTAGCGGGAGGCTCACAGATACGCAGTATTTT. Residues: CASSFPVTSGRLTDTQYF.

This clone was detected only once. This chain links TRBV6-6 with TRBJ2-7, with D unclear. Looked up from germline, CDR1 is MNHNY and CDR2 is SVGAGI (reference sequence). V lost 7 bases and J lost 3, with 16 bases in between. The CDR3 is 14 amino acids. The CDR3 DNA sequence: TGTGCCAGCAAACTGCTAGGCGAAAACTACGAGCAGTACTTC. Amino acid sequence: CASKLLGENYEQYF.

The CDR3 nucleotides are TGTGCCAGTAGTATAAACCCAGGGGGCAGCTATGGCTACACCTTC. The encoded protein is CASSINPGGSYGYTF. V is TRBV19 and J is TRBJ1-2; 8 positions agree with TRBD1. The CDR3 consists of 15 residues. CDR1 is LNHDA, CDR2 SQIVND, per germline (reference sequence). The junction had 6 bases not matched to a gene; V was cut back by 2 bases and J by 4 bases.

The chain carries TRBV5-4 and TRBJ2-1, with no clear D. The CDR3 has 15 amino acids. Deletions cut 5 bases from V and 8 bases from J, with 20 bases between. Germline assignment: CDR1 SGHNT and CDR2 YYREEE (reference sequence). For the CDR3, the DNA is TGTGCCAGCAGATTCTCGTCTGATTCGATGGATGAGCAGTTCTTC. Translated: CASRFSSDSMDEQFF.